The source of this TCR beta chain is a study of human thymus T cells. The V gene lost 4 bases and the J gene lost 0 bases, with 11 bases spanning the gap. The CDR3 consists of 15 residues. Germline V gene sequence: CDR1 PRHDT, CDR2 FYEKMQ (reference sequence). Study results and limitations: Related studies found that unrelated individuals share highly overlapping thymic repertoires. Apparent bias marked the V and J gene usage of thymic and blood repertoires.

Only in-frame clones appear in the TCRdb table, and some are missing; sequencing was by immunoSEQ multiplex PCR. Of under 150,000 clones listed, around 94% are singletons. During corrective heart surgery, resections were taken, and the thymus tissue came from them. All donors were healthy Finnish infants who were undergoing corrective surgery to treat congenital heart defects. As regards this clone: As yet, its antigen is unknown.

This chain joins TRBV13 and TRBJ2-3, with a possible D match to TRBD1 (6 bases). The sequenced sample was thymus tissue. The TCR originated in a boy under two years old with a congenital heart defect but otherwise immunologically healthy. CDR3 residues: CASSWTESSTDTQYF. The CDR3 DNA sequence: TGTGCCAGCAGCTGGACAGAGTCTAGCACAGATACGCAGTATTTT. Looking up the rest from reference TRBV13 and TRBJ2-3 gives the full variable domain: AAGVIQSPRHLIKEKRETATLKCYPIPRHDTVYWYQQGPGQDPQFLISFYEKMQSDKGSIPDRFSAQQFSDYHSELNMSSLELGDSALYFCASSWTESSTDTQYFGPGTRLTVL.